The sequence of this T cell receptor (beta chain) was determined in a study of shared clonotypes between healthy human individuals. Study-level findings and limits: Even with large depth, rarefaction showed that sorted-subset sequencing was incomplete. Sampling used blood alone; tissue repertoires probably differ. Clonotype sharing across several donors was observed for 4% to 5.5% of naive CD4 clonotypes.

A word on this clone: Its antigen is currently unknown.

Some clones are missing from TCRdb's copy, which holds only in-frame ones; the method was immunoSEQ multiplex PCR. The data contain over a million clones, under 80% of them seen just once; the ten biggest clones take up approximately 1.5%. The CDR3 is made up of 13 amino acids. V gave up 6 bases and J gave up 5 bases; unmatched junction bases: 6. Germline CDR1 WSHSY, CDR2 SAAADI. Sequenced material: memory CD4+ T cells sorted from blood. The sample's subset: CD45RA-negative fraction. The TCR sequence derives from a man aged 18 to 30 in good health. The chain is built from TRBV10-2 and TRBJ1-1, with 7 bases fitting TRBD1. The CDR3 nucleotides read TGCGCCAGCAGACTAACAGGGGTTACTGAAGCTTTCTTT. Translated, it gives CASRLTGVTEAFF.